This is a list of T cell receptor beta chains from one sample in a study of blood T cell repertoires in COVID-19. Method: immunoSEQ multiplex PCR; TCRdb's copy keeps in-frame clones and lacks some. The profile shows over 250,000 clones, roughly 86% of them singletons. The specimen sequenced was PBMCs or T cells enriched from blood (not recorded which). The receptors originated from a woman aged 55-70 years who had recovered from COVID-19. Each CDR3 is given with its conserved first and last residue. The D gene is left open where the match is weak. Not all rows give a size; the values are once, few, many and, for expanded clones, a class.

clone size,J gene,CDR3 length,D gene,V gene,CDR3 DNA,CDR3 protein
NA,TRBJ1-1,16,NA,TRBV18,TGTGCCAGCTCACCACCCCCGGGGCGCGGGGACACTGAAGCTTTCTTT,CASSPPPGRGDTEAFF
NA,TRBJ2-2,15,TRBD2,TRBV29-1,TGCAGCGTGACACCCCGGGGAGGGAGGACCGGGGAGCTGTTTTTT,CSVTPRGGRTGELFF
few,TRBJ2-7,13,NA,TRBV2,TGTGCCAGCAGTGCACCCTTTACATACGAGCAGTACTTC,CASSAPFTYEQYF
NA,TRBJ2-3,17,TRBD2,TRBV24-1,TGTGCCACCAGTGATTTAGGGCTAGCGGGAGGCACAGATACGCAGTATTTT,CATSDLGLAGGTDTQYF
NA,TRBJ1-2,14,TRBD1,TRBV3-1/TRBV3-2,TGTGCCAGCAGCCAGCGTACAGGGGGCGATGGCTACACCTTC,CASSQRTGGDGYTF
once,TRBJ2-1,17,TRBD2,TRBV7-2,TGTGCCAGCAGCTTCCGGACTAGCGGGAGTTGGGACAATGAGCAGTTCTTC,CASSFRTSGSWDNEQFF
NA,TRBJ2-5,15,NA,TRBV5-1,TGCGCCAGCAGCTTCGGGCGGGGAGGCCAAGAGACCCAGTACTTC,CASSFGRGGQETQYF
once,TRBJ2-1,16,NA,TRBV10-3,TGTGCCATCAGTGAGGGGGGCAGGGGAAATCAAAATGAGCAGTTCTTC,CAISEGGRGNQNEQFF
NA,TRBJ2-1,24,TRBD2,TRBV10-3,TGTGCCATCAGTGAGTCGTATCGGACTAGCGGGGGGGCTTCCTCCTTAAGCTCCTACAATGAGCAGTTCTTC,CAISESYRTSGGASSLSSYNEQFF
NA,TRBJ2-3,16,NA,TRBV5-6,TGTGCCAGCAGCTTGATCAGGCACAGGGCAACAGATACGCAGTATTTT,CASSLIRHRATDTQYF
NA,TRBJ2-7,15,NA,TRBV24-1,TGTGCCACCAGTGATCCAGGGGGGTCTACCCGCGAGCAGTACTTC,CATSDPGGSTREQYF
NA,TRBJ2-3,13,NA,TRBV29-1,TGCAGCGTTGCCTCGGGGAAGGCAGATACGCAGTATTTT,CSVASGKADTQYF
NA,TRBJ2-3,14,NA,TRBV7-3,TGTGCCAGCAGCTCCGATACTGCGGGAGATACGCAGTATTTT,CASSSDTAGDTQYF
NA,TRBJ1-5,19,NA,TRBV19,TGTGCCAGTAGCCGGGGGGGGAATCGACCAGGGGTTGGCAATCAGCCCCAGCATTTT,CASSRGGNRPGVGNQPQHF
NA,TRBJ1-5,15,NA,TRBV19,TGTGCCAGTAGTATGTTAGGAGGGGTCAATCAGCCCCAGCATTTT,CASSMLGGVNQPQHF
NA,TRBJ2-2,17,NA,TRBV9,TGTGCCAGCAGCGTAGCTACTCGGGGGATTAACACCGGGGAGCTGTTTTTT,CASSVATRGINTGELFF
NA,TRBJ1-4,17,TRBD1,TRBV11-2,TGTGCCAGCAGCTTACGAGGAGGGACAGGGGTAAAGGAAAAACTGTTTTTT,CASSLRGGTGVKEKLFF
NA,TRBJ2-7,16,TRBD2,TRBV6-1,TGTGCCAGCAGTGAAGCCTTGGGGGGACTAGGTCCAAAGCAGTACTTC,CASSEALGGLGPKQYF
NA,TRBJ2-7,13,NA,TRBV6-5,TGTGCCAGCAGACCCCAGGGATTCTACGAGCAGTACTTC,CASRPQGFYEQYF
NA,TRBJ2-3,16,TRBD1,TRBV7-3,TGTGCCAACCACACTAACAGACAGGGGGTTTCAAATGGGCAGTATTTT,CANHTNRQGVSNGQYF
NA,TRBJ1-1,14,NA,TRBV19,TGTGCCAGTAGATATCGGGGTTCGAACACTGAAGCTTTCTTT,CASRYRGSNTEAFF
NA,TRBJ1-1,15,TRBD1,TRBV5-1,TGCGCCAGCAGCCCCCTTGGGACAGGGAACACTGAAGCTTTCTTT,CASSPLGTGNTEAFF
NA,TRBJ1-3,12,NA,TRBV5-4,TGTGCCAGCAGCAGAGACTCGGACACCATATATTTT,CASSRDSDTIYF
NA,TRBJ2-1,14,TRBD2,TRBV7-3,TGTGCCAGCAGCTTAGGGGGGACTAGCAATGAGCAGTTCTTC,CASSLGGTSNEQFF
NA,TRBJ2-7,14,TRBD2,TRBV5-1,TGCGCCAGCAGCCAGGACGGGGGGAGTGAAGAGCAGTACTTC,CASSQDGGSEEQYF
NA,TRBJ2-2,16,NA,TRBV21-1,TGTGCCAGCAGCACCCTAGAGGAGGGGCCGAGCGGGGAGCTGTTTTTT,CASSTLEEGPSGELFF
NA,TRBJ1-2,15,NA,TRBV19,TGTGCCAGTAGTATAGATCACAGTAGGCCCTATGGCTACACCTTC,CASSIDHSRPYGYTF
NA,TRBJ1-1,12,NA,TRBV2,TGTGCCAGCATAAGTTTGGCAGTAGAAGCTTTCTTT,CASISLAVEAFF
NA,TRBJ2-1,14,TRBD2,TRBV27,TGTGCCAGCAGTTCTAGCGGGTTATACAATGAGCAGTTCTTC,CASSSSGLYNEQFF
NA,TRBJ1-3,17,TRBD1,TRBV28,TGTGCCAGCAGGGGACAGGGTCCGGTCTTAACTGGAAACACCATATATTTT,CASRGQGPVLTGNTIYF
NA,TRBJ1-5,13,TRBD1,TRBV28,TGTGCCAGCAGTGACAGGGGCGATCAGCCCCAGCATTTT,CASSDRGDQPQHF
NA,TRBJ1-1,14,TRBD1,TRBV6-5,TGTGCCAGCAACTTCGACAGGGTTGGCACTGAAGCTTTCTTT,CASNFDRVGTEAFF
NA,TRBJ1-2,13,NA,TRBV7-9,TGTGCCAGCAGCTCCGGAGGGGCTTATGGCTACACCTTC,CASSSGGAYGYTF
NA,TRBJ1-1,15,NA,TRBV5-5,TGTGCCAGCAGCTTCCCTGGGGGGTGGGACACTGAAGCTTTCTTT,CASSFPGGWDTEAFF
NA,TRBJ2-1,16,TRBD2,TRBV4-1,TGCGCCAGCAGCCAAGATGGAGTAGCGGGGTACAATGAGCAGTTCTTC,CASSQDGVAGYNEQFF
NA,TRBJ2-5,17,NA,TRBV4-1,TGCGCCAGCAGCCAAGCCAACCTAGGGGTTTTGGGGGAGACCCAGTACTTC,CASSQANLGVLGETQYF
once,TRBJ1-4,12,NA,TRBV11-2,TGTGCCAGCAGGTCGACTGGGGAAAAACTGTTTTTT,CASRSTGEKLFF
NA,TRBJ1-3,15,NA,TRBV9,TGTGCCAGCAGCGTAGAGGGTAGGGGTGGAAACACCATATATTTT,CASSVEGRGGNTIYF
NA,TRBJ1-3,16,TRBD1,TRBV7-9,TGTGCCAGCAGCTTAGCAATGGGACAGGGATCCAACACCATATATTTT,CASSLAMGQGSNTIYF
NA,TRBJ2-5,15,NA,TRBV19,TGTGCCAGTAGTATAGTAGGGGGAGGGGGAGAGACCCAGTACTTC,CASSIVGGGGETQYF
NA,TRBJ2-7,14,TRBD2,TRBV10-2,TGCGCCAGCAACTTGCGGGGGGCCTCCTACGAGCAGTACTTC,CASNLRGASYEQYF
NA,TRBJ1-2,13,NA,TRBV19,TGTGCCAGTAGTATAGTCACGGACTATGGCTACACCTTC,CASSIVTDYGYTF
NA,TRBJ1-1,18,NA,TRBV21-1,TGTGCCAGCAGCGACCCTTACAGGGCTATTAGTCTCTTCGCTGAAGCTTTCTTT,CASSDPYRAISLFAEAFF
NA,TRBJ2-5,15,TRBD2,TRBV6-5,TGTGCCAGCAGTCGTACTAGCGGGGTACGGGAGACCCAGTACTTC,CASSRTSGVRETQYF
NA,TRBJ2-7,15,TRBD2,TRBV6-1,TGTGCCAGCAGTGAATCGGGCGGGAGGGCTTACGAGCAGTACTTC,CASSESGGRAYEQYF
once,TRBJ2-7,13,NA,TRBV12-3/TRBV12-4,TGTGCCAGCTCTGAACTAGCTTCGGATGAGCAGTACTTC,CASSELASDEQYF